A single T cell receptor (beta chain) is shown here with its context. What it binds is unknown. These data are taken from a study of brain metastases from non-small cell lung cancer. Study results and limitations: Paired brain metastases and primary tumors largely shared TCR repertoires. Fewer infiltrating T cells were found in brain metastases than primaries.

Method: immunoSEQ multiplex PCR; TCRdb's copy keeps in-frame clones and lacks some. The sample records 2,000 to 2,500 clones, under 95% being singletons. The CDR3 totals 16 residues. With 4 bases removed from V and 0 bases from J, the gap between germline ends came to 16 bases. Germline-derived CDR1 and CDR2 are LGHDT and YNNKEL (reference sequence). This clonotype was obtained from a donor aged 40 or over with non-small cell lung cancer. Sequenced material: primary lung tumor tissue. The chain carries TRBV3-1 (or the pseudogene TRBV3-2) and TRBJ2-7; TRBD2 might be the D (5 bases). In DNA form, the CDR3 reads TGTGCCAGCAGCCGTCCGTTGGAGGCATCCTCCTACGAGCAGTACTTC. It is translated as CASSRPLEASSYEQYF.